This is a list of T cell receptor beta chains from one sample in a study of CD4 T cells in relation to SARS-CoV-2 and coronaviruses. Their antigen targets remain unknown. Here immunoSEQ multiplex PCR was the method, and the copy in TCRdb shows in-frame clones only, minus some. The sample lists about 36,000 clones, 77% seen once, with roughly 20% in the top ten. The specimen was memory CD4+ T cells from PBMCs, cultured in vitro. These receptors all come from an adult with COVID-19. The CDR3 runs from the conserved cysteine through the conserved F or W. A D gene is named only where the DNA matches it firmly. Not every row has a clone size; where given, it reads once, few, many or a size class.

J,V,size,length,D,CDR3,DNA
TRBJ2-2,TRBV7-6,NA,15,TRBD2,CASRREGLVTGELFF,TGTGCCAGCCGGCGGGAGGGCCTTGTCACCGGGGAGCTGTTTTTT
TRBJ2-5,TRBV4-1,NA,16,NA,CASSREVGPYQETQYF,TGCGCCAGCAGCCGAGAGGTGGGCCCGTACCAAGAGACCCAGTACTTC
TRBJ2-1,TRBV29-1,NA,15,TRBD2,CSPTLGTSVVYEQFF,TGCAGCCCCACTCTAGGGACTAGCGTAGTCTATGAGCAGTTCTTC
TRBJ1-5,TRBV6-8,NA,14,TRBD1,CASTVDRAHQPQHF,TGTGCCAGCACCGTAGACAGGGCGCATCAGCCCCAGCATTTT
TRBJ2-1,TRBV2,NA,17,TRBD2,CASSAAWGTSGSNEQFF,TGTGCCAGCAGCGCAGCTTGGGGGACTAGCGGGAGCAATGAGCAGTTCTTC
TRBJ2-7,TRBV6-5,NA,15,NA,CASSSPGRGAYEQYF,TGTGCCAGCAGTTCCCCCGGACGGGGGGCATACGAGCAGTACTTC
TRBJ2-3,TRBV25-1,NA,12,NA,CASSYLADTQYF,TGTGCCAGCAGTTACCTGGCAGATACGCAGTATTTT
TRBJ2-1,TRBV11-2,NA,17,NA,CASTKLRTGVSYNEQFF,TGTGCCAGCACCAAACTTCGTACGGGAGTCTCCTACAATGAGCAGTTCTTC
TRBJ1-5,TRBV19,NA,15,NA,CASSMGRIDNQPQHF,TGTGCCAGTAGTATGGGACGAATAGACAATCAGCCCCAGCATTTT
TRBJ2-1,TRBV29-1,once,14,TRBD2,CSGTRTSGYNEQFF,TGCAGCGGAACACGGACTAGCGGATACAATGAGCAGTTCTTC
TRBJ1-1,TRBV7-9,few,16,TRBD1,CASSARQGQLNTEAFF,TGTGCCAGCAGCGCACGACAGGGACAGTTGAACACTGAAGCTTTCTTT
TRBJ1-2,TRBV28,NA,12,NA,CASSFQSYGYTF,TGTGCCAGCAGTTTTCAGTCCTATGGCTACACCTTC
TRBJ2-1,TRBV10-1,few,14,TRBD2,CASRGTSGKYEQFF,TGCGCCAGCAGGGGGACTAGCGGGAAGTATGAGCAGTTCTTC
TRBJ1-5,TRBV14,medium-sized,18,TRBD1,CASSLTGGPVYSNQPQHF,TGTGCCAGCAGCCTTACAGGGGGCCCCGTCTATAGCAATCAGCCCCAGCATTTT
TRBJ2-1,TRBV25-1,NA,15,TRBD2,CASSESLAGSNEQFF,TGTGCCAGCAGTGAATCGCTAGCGGGAAGCAATGAGCAGTTCTTC
TRBJ2-5,TRBV5-1,NA,14,NA,CASSRTSGQETQYF,TGCGCCAGCAGCAGGACGAGTGGCCAAGAGACCCAGTACTTC
TRBJ2-1,TRBV10-1,NA,16,TRBD2,CASTKLASSSYNEQFF,TGCGCCAGCACTAAACTAGCGTCGAGCTCCTACAATGAGCAGTTCTTC
TRBJ1-5,TRBV7-2,NA,13,TRBD1,CASSSTGVQPQHF,TGTGCCAGCAGCTCCACAGGGGTTCAGCCCCAGCATTTT
TRBJ2-5,TRBV2,NA,11,NA,CASGGGETQYF,TGTGCCAGCGGGGGCGGGGAGACCCAGTACTTC
TRBJ2-5,TRBV19,NA,16,NA,CASKGRGGREGETQYF,TGTGCCAGTAAAGGGAGAGGGGGGCGGGAAGGAGAGACCCAGTACTTC
TRBJ2-5,TRBV7-9,once,13,TRBD1,CASSSTGGETQYF,TGTGCCAGCAGCTCAACAGGGGGCGAGACCCAGTACTTC
TRBJ2-1,TRBV2,NA,12,NA,CASSEGVNEQFF,TGTGCCAGCAGTGAGGGTGTCAATGAGCAGTTCTTC
TRBJ1-1,TRBV6-1,NA,11,NA,CASSEGLRAFF,TGTGCCAGCAGTGAAGGGCTTAGGGCTTTCTTT
TRBJ1-6,TRBV7-9,NA,14,TRBD1,CASSKGTVNSPLHF,TGTGCCAGCAGCAAAGGGACAGTTAATTCACCCCTCCACTTT
TRBJ2-5,TRBV5-1,NA,15,NA,CASSLTGGREETQYF,TGCGCCAGCAGCTTAACCGGGGGACGCGAAGAGACCCAGTACTTC
TRBJ2-5,TRBV7-3,NA,14,TRBD2,CASSLGTSEETQYF,TGTGCCAGCAGCTTAGGGACTAGCGAAGAGACCCAGTACTTC
TRBJ1-2,TRBV30,few,16,NA,CAWSVGGGRANYGYTF,TGTGCCTGGAGTGTAGGTGGGGGAAGGGCTAACTATGGCTACACCTTC
TRBJ2-1,TRBV6-5,NA,16,TRBD2,CASSYSGTSDYNEQFF,TGTGCCAGCAGTTACTCCGGGACTAGCGACTACAATGAGCAGTTCTTC
TRBJ2-5,TRBV4-1,NA,17,NA,CASSPQKAPPSLETQYF,TGCGCCAGCAGCCCCCAAAAGGCGCCCCCGTCCTTGGAGACCCAGTACTTC
TRBJ2-3,TRBV5-4,once,15,TRBD2,CASSPGLVGTDTQYF,TGTGCCAGCAGCCCCGGACTAGTTGGCACAGATACGCAGTATTTT
TRBJ2-2,TRBV30,NA,11,NA,CAWSHSGELFF,TGTGCCTGGAGCCACTCCGGGGAGCTGTTTTTT
TRBJ2-1,TRBV7-2,once,17,TRBD2,CASSLAGFGGRGNEQFF,TGTGCCAGCAGCTTAGCGGGTTTTGGCGGGAGAGGTAATGAGCAGTTCTTC
TRBJ2-7,TRBV7-3,few,15,NA,CASSKGGPESYEQYF,TGTGCCAGCAGCAAGGGAGGTCCAGAGAGCTACGAGCAGTACTTC
TRBJ2-7,TRBV28,NA,14,NA,CASSLISDSYEQYF,TGTGCCAGCAGTTTAATTTCCGACTCCTACGAGCAGTACTTC
TRBJ2-7,TRBV24-1,NA,16,TRBD1,CATSDTRDSLSYEQYF,TGTGCCACCAGTGATACCCGGGACAGCCTTTCCTACGAGCAGTACTTC
TRBJ2-7,TRBV9,NA,14,NA,CASSVGGSEYEQYF,TGTGCCAGCAGCGTAGGCGGTTCGGAGTACGAGCAGTACTTC
TRBJ1-5,TRBV18,few,13,NA,CASSPTGGEPQHF,TGTGCCAGCTCACCCACGGGAGGGGAGCCCCAGCATTTT
TRBJ1-2,TRBV7-2,NA,13,NA,CASSLATGYGYTF,TGTGCCAGCAGCTTAGCCACCGGGTATGGCTACACCTTC
TRBJ1-4,TRBV4-2,NA,17,NA,CASSQESVRFRDEKLFF,TGTGCCAGCAGCCAAGAATCGGTGAGGTTTAGGGATGAAAAACTGTTTTTT
TRBJ2-3,TRBV30,once,14,TRBD1,CAWSRGQGTDTQYF,TGTGCCTGGAGTAGGGGACAGGGAACAGATACGCAGTATTTT
TRBJ1-6,TRBV9,NA,15,NA,CASTEGVGFNSPLHF,TGTGCCAGCACCGAAGGGGTAGGGTTTAATTCACCCCTCCACTTT
TRBJ2-6,TRBV28,once,16,TRBD1,CASSGRDSSGANVLTF,TGTGCCAGCAGTGGACGGGACAGCTCTGGGGCCAACGTCCTGACTTTC
TRBJ2-1,TRBV30,NA,13,NA,CAWRVSSYNEQFF,TGTGCCTGGAGGGTGAGCTCCTACAATGAGCAGTTCTTC
TRBJ1-2,TRBV4-1,NA,15,TRBD1,CASSRTGTGSEGYTF,TGCGCCAGCAGCCGGACCGGGACAGGGTCAGAAGGCTACACCTTC
TRBJ1-4,TRBV4-1,NA,16,NA,CASSSRVRGEDEKLFF,TGCGCCAGCAGCTCCCGTGTCCGGGGAGAAGATGAAAAACTGTTTTTT
TRBJ2-7,TRBV6-2/TRBV6-3,NA,14,TRBD2,CASSYTAGGGEQYF,TGTGCCAGCAGTTACACGGCGGGGGGCGGCGAGCAGTACTTC
TRBJ2-1,TRBV4-1,NA,18,NA,CASSQGRIAPTLEIEQFF,TGCGCCAGCAGCCAAGGGAGGATTGCTCCGACGCTTGAGATTGAGCAGTTCTTC
TRBJ2-7,TRBV28,NA,18,NA,CASGRRDRRRPSFYEQYF,TGTGCCAGCGGGCGAAGGGATAGAAGAAGACCCTCCTTCTACGAGCAGTACTTC
TRBJ1-6,TRBV7-2,NA,15,NA,CASSLGQADNSPLHF,TGTGCCAGCAGCTTAGGGCAGGCAGATAATTCACCCCTCCACTTT
TRBJ2-7,TRBV11-2,few,12,NA,CASSFSIDEQYF,TGTGCCAGCAGCTTCTCGATCGACGAGCAGTACTTC
TRBJ2-5,TRBV5-6,NA,15,TRBD2,CASSLPSGVQETQYF,TGTGCCAGCAGCTTGCCTAGCGGAGTACAAGAGACCCAGTACTTC
TRBJ2-3,TRBV24-1,NA,16,TRBD2,CATSDLTSGSTDTQYF,TGTGCCACCAGTGATTTGACTAGCGGGAGCACAGATACGCAGTATTTT
TRBJ2-6,TRBV7-2,NA,17,NA,CASSLEGLLTGANVLTF,TGTGCCAGCAGCTTAGAGGGACTCCTTACTGGGGCCAACGTCCTGACTTTC
TRBJ2-2,TRBV27,NA,13,NA,CASSWGQSGELFF,TGTGCCAGCAGTTGGGGACAATCCGGGGAGCTGTTTTTT